These 27 T cell receptor beta chains originate from one sample sequenced in a study of early T cells in non-severe SARS-CoV-2 infection. Each CDR3 protein gets one entry after TCRdb re-called the 5' RACE reads with MiXCR. The repertoire includes about 26,000 distinct CDR3 sequences, approximately 4.6% of them detected once, and about 4.2% sits in the top ten. Sequencing input: whole blood. The receptors shown here come from an adult who was a healthcare worker with PCR-confirmed SARS-CoV-2 infection or an uninfected control (not recorded which).

This clonotype occurred many times. The rearrangement uses TRBV2 and TRBJ1-1; unclear D gene. Trimming cost V 3 bases and J 8 bases, with 4 bases left between them. The CDR3 runs to 10 residues. Germline CDR1 SNHLY, CDR2 FYNNEI. The CDR3 region is CASSDREAFF. The CDR3 nucleotides read TGTGCCAGCAGTGACAGGGAAGCTTTCTTT.

At least ten counts were recorded for this clonotype. The chain is built from TRBV29-1 and TRBJ1-4; possibly TRBD1 for D (5 bases). Trimming removed 6 bases from V and 0 bases from J, with 11 bases in between. The CDR3 totals 14 residues. Germline CDR1 and CDR2: SQVTM and ANQGSEA. The CDR3 DNA reads TGCAGCGTCCAGGGTCTGGCAACTAATGAAAAACTGTTTTTT. It is translated as CSVQGLATNEKLFF.

This clonotype was detected ten times or more. The chain couples TRBV20-1 to TRBJ2-7; D could derive from TRBD1 or TRBD2 (5 bases each). Trimming shortened V by 6 bases and J by 5 bases, and 14 bases separated the two germline ends. The V gene's germline CDR1 is DFQATT and CDR2 SNEGSKA (reference sequence). This CDR3 spans 12 amino acids. The CDR3 coding sequence is TGCAGTGCACCCCGGCAGGGAGACGAGCAGTACTTC. This sequence encodes CSAPRQGDEQYF.

The chain carries TRBV3-1 and TRBJ2-3; 12 bases fit TRBD2. With 4 bases clipped from V and 0 bases from J, the junction kept 8 bases outside the gene matches. Germline V gene data show CDR1 as LGHDT and CDR2 as YNNKEL (reference sequence). CDR3 length: 18 residues. CDR3 nucleotides: TGTGCCAGCAGCCTTCCTAGCGGGGGGGAATCTAGCACAGATACGCAGTATTTT. Its protein is CASSLPSGGESSTDTQYF.

J is TRBJ2-1 and V is TRBV28, with D maybe TRBD2 (5 bases). The CDR3 is made up of 13 amino acids. Germline values: CDR1 MDHEN, CDR2 SYDVKM. V dropped 4 bases and J dropped 15 bases, with 19 bases sitting between them. Here the CDR3 DNA reads TGTGCCAGCAGTTCCTTTGGGAGCCCATATCCGTTCTTC. Encoded protein: CASSSFGSPYPFF.

This clonotype was recorded at least ten times. The CDR3: CASSLLATSGANVLTF. The CDR3 DNA reads as TGCGCCAGCAGCTTGTTGGCGACCTCTGGGGCCAACGTCCTGACTTTC. This chain connects TRBV5-1 to TRBJ2-6; D not resolved. Germline lookup yields CDR1 SGHRS and CDR2 YFSETQ. V was shortened by 1 base and J by 0 bases, with 8 bases between the two germline ends. This CDR3 is built from 16 residues.

V usage is TRBV27 and J usage is TRBJ2-3; D is perhaps TRBD2 (5 bases). Per the germline V gene, CDR1 is MNHEY and CDR2 is SMNVEV (reference sequence). Trimming removed 11 bases at V and 0 bases at J, with 24 bases between. The CDR3 consists of 17 residues. Written as DNA, the CDR3 is TGTGCCGCCCGCCCTGAGGGTCCTACCCTTAGCACAGATACGCAGTATTTT. Translation gives CAARPEGPTLSTDTQYF.

This clonotype showed up many times. For the CDR3, the DNA is TGCGCCAGCAGCTCGGGAACTAGCGGGGCCGCGAACACCGGGGAGCTGTTTTTT. Encoded protein: CASSSGTSGAANTGELFF. The chain couples TRBV5-1 to TRBJ2-2; 10 bases line up with TRBD2. Germline assignment: CDR1 SGHRS and CDR2 YFSETQ. The trim removed 3 bases at V and 0 bases at J, leaving 8 bases unmatched. The CDR3 spans 18 residues.

This clonotype was observed many times. One end of the junction is discordant with germline, which a read error may explain. V and J are TRBV20-1 and TRBJ2-4, with TRBD1 matching over 10 bases. CDR1 is DFQATT, CDR2 SNEGSKA, per germline (reference sequence). This CDR3 spans 14 amino acids. CDR3: CSASGTGARNIQYF. The DNA for the CDR3 is TGCAGTGCTAGCGGGACAGGGGCCAGAAACATTCAGTACTTC.

V gene TRBV11-2 combines with J gene TRBJ1-6, with a possible D match to TRBD1 (6 bases). Germline loops: CDR1 SGHAT, CDR2 FQNNGV. V shed 6 bases and J shed 8 bases, with 14 bases lying between them. The CDR3 runs to 14 residues. The CDR3 reads CASRPLDRYSPLHF. For the CDR3, the DNA is TGTGCCAGCAGACCCCTGGACAGATATTCACCCCTCCACTTT.

The chain couples TRBV11-2 to TRBJ2-1, with 11 bases fitting TRBD2. The CDR3 loop spans 15 amino acids. From germline, CDR1 is SGHAT and CDR2 FQNNGV. The junction had 3 bases not matched to a gene; V was cut back by 4 bases and J by 4 bases. The CDR3 coding sequence is TGTGCCAGCAGCTCTAGCGGGGGGCGGTACAATGAGCAGTTCTTC. Residues: CASSSSGGRYNEQFF.

This clonotype was seen repeatedly, ten times or more. The rearrangement uses TRBV3-1 and TRBJ2-7; 10 bases line up with TRBD2. Germline V gene sequence: CDR1 LGHDT, CDR2 YNNKEL (reference sequence). The CDR3 is made up of 16 amino acids. The trim removed 5 bases at V and 2 bases at J, leaving 9 bases unmatched. The CDR3 DNA follows: TGTGCCAGCAGCTCCCGTAGCGGGAGGAATCCCTACGAGCAGTACTTC. Protein sequence: CASSSRSGRNPYEQYF.

This clonotype was detected many times. The chain uses TRBV6-5 and TRBJ2-7, with D possibly being TRBD1 (5 bases). V was cut by 5 bases and J by 2 bases, with 16 bases left in between. This CDR3 has 15 amino acids. In germline, CDR1 is MNHEY, CDR2 SVGAGI. The CDR3 is CASSKGSGRTYEQYF. In nucleotides, the CDR3 is TGTGCCAGCAGTAAGGGGTCGGGCAGGACCTACGAGCAGTACTTC.

This clonotype was detected many times. This sequence joins TRBV5-6 and TRBJ2-5, with 8 bases lining up with TRBD2. Germline trimming cut 4 bases from V and 5 bases from J; bases unmatched to any gene: 10. Germline V lookup: CDR1 SGHDT, CDR2 YYEEEE. The length of the CDR3 is 15 residues. The CDR3 DNA reads TGTGCCAGCAGCAGAGCGGGAGAAGCGGATGAGACCCAGTACTTC. It specifies CASSRAGEADETQYF.

This clonotype was picked up many times. The genes are TRBV11-2 and TRBJ2-2, with D unclear. The CDR3 is 15 residues long. CDR1 is SGHAT, CDR2 FQNNGV, per germline. V dropped 5 bases and J dropped 0 bases, with 10 bases sitting between them. The CDR3 bases are TGTGCCAGCAGCAGACCATTTTCGAACACCGGGGAGCTGTTTTTT. Its protein is CASSRPFSNTGELFF.

This clonotype was seen ten or more times. J is TRBJ2-1 and V is TRBV10-3; 14 bases match TRBD2. The V and J ends lost 4 bases and 5 bases, in that order; junction bases with no gene match: 4. Germline-derived CDR1 and CDR2 are ENHRY and SYGVKD. The CDR3 has 16 amino acids. The CDR3 here is CAISAPGLAGDNEQFF. CDR3 in DNA: TGTGCCATCAGTGCCCCGGGACTAGCGGGAGACAATGAGCAGTTCTTC.

This clonotype showed up many times. The gene calls are TRBV15 and TRBJ2-5; D perhaps matches TRBD2 (5 bases). The CDR3 covers 14 residues. V was pared by 3 bases and J by 5 bases, with 13 bases between. Germline V CDR1 and CDR2: LNHNV, YYDKDF (reference sequence). Here the CDR3 DNA reads TGTGCCACCAGCAGGGATGTGGAGGAGGAGACCCAGTACTTC. It translates to CATSRDVEEETQYF.

This clonotype is medium-sized (0.01 to 0.1%) within its sample. The V gene is TRBV7-3, the J gene TRBJ2-1; 8 bases are a match to TRBD1. This CDR3 is 15 amino acids long. CDR1 and CDR2 (germline): SGHTA, FQGTGA. V trimming: 5 bases; J trimming: 2 bases; junction bases outside the gene matches: 5. Here the CDR3 reads CASSLRQGTYNEQFF. DNA of the CDR3: TGTGCCAGCAGCCTGAGACAGGGGACCTACAATGAGCAGTTCTTC.

This chain connects TRBV4-2 to TRBJ2-1, with D possibly matching TRBD2 (6 bases). In germline, CDR1 is LGHNA, CDR2 YNFKEQ. Between the trimmed V and J ends, which lost 1 base and 0 bases, there was a span of 10 bases. This CDR3 has 16 residues. The CDR3 DNA is TGTGCCAGCAGCCAAGTTGTAGCGGACTCCTACAATGAGCAGTTCTTC. This gives the protein CASSQVVADSYNEQFF.

This clonotype was counted ten times or more. This rearrangement joins TRBV18 to TRBJ2-3; D possibly corresponds to TRBD2 (6 bases). The CDR3 runs to 18 residues. V lost 2 bases to trimming and J lost 4 bases, with 22 bases between them. Per the germline V gene, CDR1 is KGHSH and CDR2 is LQKENI. As DNA, the CDR3 is TGTGCCAGCTCACCAAGGCTGACGGGGACTCAGACAGCAGATACGCAGTATTTT. The encoded protein is CASSPRLTGTQTADTQYF. Filled out from reference TRBV18 and TRBJ2-3, the complete variable domain reads NAGVMQNPRHLVRRRGQEARLRCSPMKGHSHVYWYRQLPEEGLKFMVYLQKENIIDESGMPKERFSAEFPKEGPSILRIQQVVRGDSAAYFCASSPRLTGTQTADTQYFGPGTRLTVL.

Only a few counts were recorded for this clonotype. The V call is TRBV20-1, the J call TRBJ2-7; 7 nucleotides line up with TRBD1. The germline gives CDR1 DFQATT, CDR2 SNEGSKA (reference sequence). Unmatched junction bases numbered 7, after V lost 3 bases and J lost 2 bases. The CDR3 covers 14 residues. CDR3 coding DNA: TGCAGTGCTAGTTCGACAGGGTTAGCCTACGAGCAGTACTTC. This codes for CSASSTGLAYEQYF.

This clonotype has ten or more counts. The chain recombines TRBV18 with TRBJ2-7; either TRBD1 or TRBD2 may supply D (5 bases each). CDR1 is KGHSH and CDR2 is LQKENI in the germline V gene. V was cut by 2 bases and J by 9 bases, with 11 bases left in between. The CDR3 is made up of 12 amino acids. The CDR3 reads CASSPEGQPQYF. The CDR3, as DNA: TGTGCCAGCTCACCAGAGGGGCAGCCGCAGTACTTC.

This clonotype was detected many times. The DNA for the CDR3 is TGTGCCAGCTCACCGAAAAGGGGATTGACTGAAGCTTTCTTT. Translation gives CASSPKRGLTEAFF. The genes are TRBV18 and TRBJ1-1; D might be TRBD1 (5 bases). Germline V gene data show CDR1 as KGHSH and CDR2 as LQKENI. This CDR3 is 14 amino acids long. Trimming cost V 3 bases and J 5 bases, with 13 bases left between them.

Many counts were recorded for this clonotype. As DNA, the CDR3 is TGTGCCAGTAGCCCGGTTCTTGGGGGCGGGGAGCTGTTTTTT. Amino acids: CASSPVLGGGELFF. The chain uses TRBV19 and TRBJ2-2; D possibly matches TRBD1 or TRBD2 (5 bases each). The germline gives CDR1 LNHDA, CDR2 SQIVND (reference sequence). Between the trimmed V and J ends, which lost 6 bases and 7 bases, there was a span of 15 bases. The CDR3 length is 14 residues.

Ten or more counts support this clonotype. The chain recombines TRBV5-1 with TRBJ1-2; no clear D gene. Trimming took 7 bases from V and 3 from J, leaving 7 bases between them. The CDR3 extends over 11 amino acids. The germline gives CDR1 SGHRS, CDR2 YFSETQ. CDR3: CASSGDYGYTF. In DNA form, the CDR3 reads TGCGCCAGCTCGGGAGACTATGGCTACACCTTC.

This clonotype was seen many times. This sequence joins TRBV29-1 and TRBJ2-7; D possibly corresponds to TRBD2 (5 bases). Trimming cost V 6 bases and J 1 base, with 19 bases left between them. The CDR3 is 15 residues long. CDR1 is SQVTM, CDR2 ANQGSEA, per germline. This CDR3 is CSVAASQGPSYEQYF. As DNA, the CDR3 is TGCAGCGTCGCGGCTAGCCAAGGCCCTTCCTACGAGCAGTACTTC.

This rearrangement joins TRBV11-2 to TRBJ2-7; 8 bases are a match to TRBD2. Per germline, CDR1 SGHAT and CDR2 FQNNGV. V gave up 3 bases and J gave up 0 bases; unmatched junction bases: 1. The CDR3 consists of 14 residues. CDR3 coding DNA: TGTGCCAGCAGCTTTGGGACTAGCTCCTACGAGCAGTACTTC. Translation: CASSFGTSSYEQYF. Together with reference TRBV11-2 and TRBJ2-7, the CDR3 gives the full variable domain: EAGVAQSPRYKIIEKRQSVAFWCNPISGHATLYWYQQILGQGPKLLIQFQNNGVVDDSQLPKDRFSAERLKGVDSTLKIQPAKLEDSAVYLCASSFGTSSYEQYFGPGTRLTVT.